The 7 T cell receptor beta chains reported below all come from one sample, sequenced in a study of identical twins. TCRdb redid the calling of the 5' RACE reads with MiXCR, one entry per CDR3 protein. The table records around 530,000 distinct CDR3 sequences, roughly 15% of them present only once. This sample also belongs to another study, concerning yellow fever vaccine responses in identical twins.

The source material was CD4+ T cells sorted from blood. The receptors come from a young woman in good health.

This clonotype was detected only a few times. The genes are TRBV6-1 and TRBJ2-5; 7 nucleotides line up with TRBD2. The V gene end was trimmed by 8 bases and the J gene end by 1 base; junction bases not matched to a gene: 7. Germline V gene data show CDR1 as MNHNS and CDR2 as SASEGT. CDR3 length: 14 amino acids. The CDR3 protein is CASRRGGVQETQYF. The CDR3 region has the DNA TGTGCCAGCCGACGGGGAGGGGTCCAAGAGACCCAGTACTTC.

This clonotype was counted between two and nine times. The chain uses TRBV18 and TRBJ1-1; D gene unclear. With 5 bases removed from V and 3 bases from J, the gap between germline ends came to 7 bases. The CDR3 loop spans 12 amino acids. CDR1 and CDR2 (germline): KGHSH, LQKENI. CDR3 region: CASSVEYTEAFF. CDR3 DNA sequence: TGTGCCAGCTCAGTAGAGTACACTGAAGCTTTCTTT.

The V gene is TRBV4-1, the J gene TRBJ2-1, with D tentatively TRBD2 (6 bases). The CDR3 consists of 16 residues. In germline, CDR1 is MGHRA, CDR2 YSYEKL. Between the trimmed V and J ends, which lost 0 bases and 0 bases, there was a span of 9 bases. CDR3 amino acids: CASSQDGRGSYNEQFF. Here the CDR3 DNA reads TGCGCCAGCAGCCAAGACGGGCGGGGCTCCTACAATGAGCAGTTCTTC.

This chain uses TRBV12-3 or TRBV12-4 with TRBJ1-1, with 7 nucleotides matching TRBD1. The length of the CDR3 is 12 residues. Trimming removed 5 bases from V and 10 bases from J; junction bases left unmatched: 7. CDR3 loop: CASSTEGAVAFF. In nucleotides, the CDR3 is TGTGCCAGCAGTACTGAGGGGGCGGTAGCTTTCTTT.

This clonotype has only a few counts. The chain uses TRBV29-1 and TRBJ2-2, with D hard to call. The CDR3 loop spans 15 amino acids. Deletions cut 4 bases from V and 0 bases from J, with 12 bases between. CDR1 and CDR2 (germline): SQVTM, ANQGSEA. The CDR3 sequence: CSVVVANANTGELFF. The DNA of the CDR3 is TGCAGCGTTGTGGTGGCGAACGCGAACACCGGGGAGCTGTTTTTT.

There are a few counts of this clonotype. The chain recombines TRBV7-2 with TRBJ2-3; 7 bases are a match to TRBD2. The CDR3 sequence is 14 residues long. Germline CDR1 and CDR2: SGHTA and FQGNSA. With V trimmed by 2 bases and J by 7 bases, 6 bases remained unmatched. CDR3 sequence reads: CASSLTGGLNTQYF. The CDR3 bases are TGTGCCAGCAGCTTAACGGGGGGTTTGAATACGCAGTATTTT.

This chain uses TRBV19 with TRBJ1-1; TRBD1 might be the D (6 bases). V gave up 3 bases and J gave up 0 bases, with 8 bases separating them. CDR3 length: 14 residues. Germline CDR1 LNHDA, CDR2 SQIVND (reference sequence). The DNA for the CDR3 is TGTGCCAGTAGTATGGGGACACTGAACACTGAAGCTTTCTTT. Its translation: CASSMGTLNTEAFF.